This note documents a single TCR beta chain sequence. As yet, its antigen is unknown. This entry comes from a study of cytomegalovirus exposure and HLA in healthy donors. PCR involved 60 Vbeta and 13 Jbeta primers. Generated by immunoSEQ multiplex PCR, the TCRdb table keeps only in-frame clones and is missing some. This table lists about 110,000 clones. Donors counted as nominally healthy when sampled, yet unrecorded immune exposures were likely. Study-wide points: A missense DCLRE1C variant was associated with V- and J-gene trimming of TCR beta chains in a later analysis, and an independent cohort replicated the association. When presence/absence was analysed, sequencing depth was taken to be roughly uniform across donors. A later analysis by the authors found several of the most significant clusters apparently linked to common viral pathogens.

The source is a man aged 40-49 years in good health and CMV-seropositive. Sample: PBMCs.

The CDR3 loop is CASSWWREIGTEAFF. In nucleotides, the CDR3 is TGTGCCAGCAGCTGGTGGAGGGAAATTGGCACTGAAGCTTTCTTT. The J gene is TRBJ1-1, the V gene TRBV5-6, with D hard to call. The CDR3 contains 15 residues. V lost 3 bases and J 4 bases, leaving 16 bases between the germline ends. The germline gives CDR1 SGHDT, CDR2 YYEEEE. The full variable domain, in which reference TRBV5-6 and TRBJ1-1 provide the parts outside the CDR3, is DAGVTQSPTHLIKTRGQQVTLRCSPKSGHDTVSWYQQALGQGPQFIFQYYEEEERQRGNFPDRFSGHQFPNYSSELNVNALLLGDSALYLCASSWWREIGTEAFFGQGTRLTVV.